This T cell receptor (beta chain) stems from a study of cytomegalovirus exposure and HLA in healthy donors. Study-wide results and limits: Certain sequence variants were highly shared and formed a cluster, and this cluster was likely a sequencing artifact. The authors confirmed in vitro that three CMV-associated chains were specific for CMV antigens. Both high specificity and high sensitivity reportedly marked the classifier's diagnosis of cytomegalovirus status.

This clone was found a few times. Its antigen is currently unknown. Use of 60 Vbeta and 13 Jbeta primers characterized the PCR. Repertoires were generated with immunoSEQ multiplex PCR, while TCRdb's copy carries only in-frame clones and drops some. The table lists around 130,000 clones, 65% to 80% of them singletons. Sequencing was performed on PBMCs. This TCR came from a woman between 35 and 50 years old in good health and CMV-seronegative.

The CDR3: CASSPLDSRYYGYTF. The DNA of the CDR3 is TGTGCCAGCAGCCCCCTTGACTCGCGATACTATGGCTACACCTTC. The rearrangement links TRBV28 to TRBJ1-2; D gene ambiguous. Germline CDR1 is MDHEN and CDR2 is SYDVKM. The CDR3 spans 15 residues. Trimming stripped 6 bases from V and 3 bases from J, with 17 bases between.